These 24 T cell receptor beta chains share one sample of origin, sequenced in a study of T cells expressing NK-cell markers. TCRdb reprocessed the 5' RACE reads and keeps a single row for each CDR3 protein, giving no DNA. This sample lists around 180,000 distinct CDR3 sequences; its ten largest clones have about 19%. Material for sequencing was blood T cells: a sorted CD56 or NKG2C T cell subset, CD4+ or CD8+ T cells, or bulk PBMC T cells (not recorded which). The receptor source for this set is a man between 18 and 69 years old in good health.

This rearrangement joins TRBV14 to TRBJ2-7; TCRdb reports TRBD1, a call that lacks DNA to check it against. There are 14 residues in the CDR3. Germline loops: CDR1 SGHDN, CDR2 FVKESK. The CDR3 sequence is CASSRGTGVYEQYF. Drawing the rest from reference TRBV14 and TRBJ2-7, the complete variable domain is EAGVTQFPSHSVIEKGQTVTLRCDPISGHDNLYWYRRVMGKEIKFLLHFVKESKQDESGMPNNRFLAERTGGTYSTLKVQPAELEDSGVYFCASSRGTGVYEQYFGPGTRLTVT.

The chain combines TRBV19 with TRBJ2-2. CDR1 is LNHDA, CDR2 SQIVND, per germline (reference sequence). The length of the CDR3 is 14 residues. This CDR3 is CASRGSGETGELFF.

The chain's CDR3 is CASSSHRDRGQPQHF. This chain joins TRBV28 and TRBJ1-5; absent DNA, TCRdb's TRBD1 call cannot be checked. This CDR3 is built from 15 residues. Looked up from germline, CDR1 is MDHEN and CDR2 is SYDVKM.

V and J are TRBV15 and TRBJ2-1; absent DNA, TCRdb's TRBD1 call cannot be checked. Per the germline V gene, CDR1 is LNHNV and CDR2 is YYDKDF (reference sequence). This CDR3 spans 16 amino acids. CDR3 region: CATSRGRGQKYNEQFF.

The CDR3 is CASSYASGGGQPQHF. The rearrangement uses TRBV5-6 and TRBJ1-5; lacking DNA, the TRBD1 call made by TCRdb goes unchecked. The CDR3 consists of 15 residues. Germline loops: CDR1 SGHDT, CDR2 YYEEEE.

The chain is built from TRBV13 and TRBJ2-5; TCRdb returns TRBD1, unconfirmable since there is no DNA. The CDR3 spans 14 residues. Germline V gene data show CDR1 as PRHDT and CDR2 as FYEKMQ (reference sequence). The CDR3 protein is CASSSQTGSETQYF.

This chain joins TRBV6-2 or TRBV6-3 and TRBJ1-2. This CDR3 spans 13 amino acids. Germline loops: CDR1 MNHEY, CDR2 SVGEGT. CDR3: CASSYGGFGGYTF.

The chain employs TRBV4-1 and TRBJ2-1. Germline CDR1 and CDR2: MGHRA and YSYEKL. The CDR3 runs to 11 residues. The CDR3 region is CASSQGQAQFF.

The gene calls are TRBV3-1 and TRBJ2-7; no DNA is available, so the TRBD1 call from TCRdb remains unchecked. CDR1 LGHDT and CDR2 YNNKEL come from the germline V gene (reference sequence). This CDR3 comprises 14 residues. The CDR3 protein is CASSQGTGAFEQYF.

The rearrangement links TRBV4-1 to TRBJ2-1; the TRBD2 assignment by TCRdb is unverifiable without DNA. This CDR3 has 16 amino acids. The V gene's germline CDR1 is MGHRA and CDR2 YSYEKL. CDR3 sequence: CASSQDTRTADNEQFF.

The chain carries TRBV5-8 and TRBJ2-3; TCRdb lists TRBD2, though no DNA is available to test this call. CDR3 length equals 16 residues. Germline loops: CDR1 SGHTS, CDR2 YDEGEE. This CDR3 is CASSRKPSGVKDTQYF.

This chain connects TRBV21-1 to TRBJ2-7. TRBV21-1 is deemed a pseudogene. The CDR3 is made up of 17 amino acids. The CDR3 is CASSQSSVLTSSYEQYF.

CDR3 in amino acids: CATRLLAGVPDTQYF. The chain couples TRBV27 to TRBJ2-3; TCRdb's D call, TRBD2, is unchecked because there is no DNA. This CDR3 is built from 15 residues. CDR1 is MNHEY and CDR2 is SMNVEV in the germline V gene (reference sequence).

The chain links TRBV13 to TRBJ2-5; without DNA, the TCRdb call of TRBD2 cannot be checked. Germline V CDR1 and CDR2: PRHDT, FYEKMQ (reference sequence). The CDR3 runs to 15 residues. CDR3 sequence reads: CASSPGTSTIETQYF.

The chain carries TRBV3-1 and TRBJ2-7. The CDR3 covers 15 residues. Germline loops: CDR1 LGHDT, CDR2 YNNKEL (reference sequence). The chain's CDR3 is CASSPFSDGTYEQYF.

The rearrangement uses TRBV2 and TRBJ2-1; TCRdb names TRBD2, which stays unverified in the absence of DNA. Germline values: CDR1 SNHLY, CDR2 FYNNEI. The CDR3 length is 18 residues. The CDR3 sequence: CASSERMTSGGDGNEQFF. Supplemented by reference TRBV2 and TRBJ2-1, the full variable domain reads EPEVTQTPSHQVTQMGQEVILRCVPISNHLYFYWYRQILGQKVEFLVSFYNNEISEKSEIFDDQFSVERPDGSNFTLKIRSTKLEDSAMYFCASSERMTSGGDGNEQFFGPGTRLTVL.

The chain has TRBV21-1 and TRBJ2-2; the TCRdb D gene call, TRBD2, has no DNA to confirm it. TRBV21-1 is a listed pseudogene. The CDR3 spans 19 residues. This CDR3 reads CASNTIPVIAGLNTGELFF.

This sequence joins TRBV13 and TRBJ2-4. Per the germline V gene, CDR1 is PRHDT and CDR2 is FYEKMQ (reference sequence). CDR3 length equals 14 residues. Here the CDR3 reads CASSSGNQRNIQYF.

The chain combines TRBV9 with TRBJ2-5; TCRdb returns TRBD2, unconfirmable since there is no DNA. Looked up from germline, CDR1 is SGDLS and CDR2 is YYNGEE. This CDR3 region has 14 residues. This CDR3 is CASSRATLTETQYF.

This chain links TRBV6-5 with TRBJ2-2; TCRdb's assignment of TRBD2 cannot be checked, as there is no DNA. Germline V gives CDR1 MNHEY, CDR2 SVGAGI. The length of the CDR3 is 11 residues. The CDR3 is CASLLGGELFF.

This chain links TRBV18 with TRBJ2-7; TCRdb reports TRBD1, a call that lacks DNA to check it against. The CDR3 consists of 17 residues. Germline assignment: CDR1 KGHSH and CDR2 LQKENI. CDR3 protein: CANRVGQGTSSSYEQYF.

The CDR3 is CASSIRLQGETQYF. V gene TRBV19 combines with J gene TRBJ2-5. The CDR3 consists of 14 residues. Germline V lookup: CDR1 LNHDA, CDR2 SQIVND (reference sequence).

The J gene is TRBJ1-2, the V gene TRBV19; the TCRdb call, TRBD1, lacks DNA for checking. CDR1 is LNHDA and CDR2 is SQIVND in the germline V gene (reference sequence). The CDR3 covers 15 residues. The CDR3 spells CASSIATGAGYGYTF.

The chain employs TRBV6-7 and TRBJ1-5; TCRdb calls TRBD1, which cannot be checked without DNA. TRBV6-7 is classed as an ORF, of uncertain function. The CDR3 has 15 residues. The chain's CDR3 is CASTLGTGDNQPQHF.